A selection of T cell receptor beta chains follows, all from one sample in a study of shared clonotypes between healthy human individuals. The protocol was immunoSEQ multiplex PCR, while the TCRdb copy is restricted to in-frame clones and leaves out a portion. The sample contains some 300,000 clones, roughly 80% of which appear only once. The sample taken for sequencing was memory CD4+ T cells sorted from blood. These receptor sequences come from a man aged 30-40 years in good health. Both conserved end residues are part of each CDR3. A D gene is named only where the DNA matches it firmly. Size tells how often a clone was seen (once, few, many) or the class of an expanded clone, and some rows leave it out.

TRBV6-5	TRBJ2-3	13	NA	NA	CASSYSRGDTQYF	TGTGCCAGCAGTTACAGCAGGGGAGATACGCAGTATTTT
TRBV7-9	TRBJ2-3	16	NA	TRBD2	CASSLAGLAGADTQYF	TGTGCCAGCAGCTTAGCAGGACTAGCGGGAGCAGATACGCAGTATTTT
TRBV28	TRBJ2-7	14	NA	TRBD2	CASSRTSGSYEQYF	TGTGCCAGCAGCAGGACTAGCGGGAGCTACGAGCAGTACTTC
TRBV5-4	TRBJ1-1	18	NA	NA	CASSLGVSGRGANTEAFF	TGTGCCAGCAGCTTGGGTGTATCCGGGAGGGGTGCGAACACTGAAGCTTTCTTT
TRBV28	TRBJ2-6	15	NA	NA	CASTTGISGANVLTF	TGTGCCAGCACCACCGGGATCAGTGGGGCCAACGTCCTGACTTTC
TRBV4-3	TRBJ2-1	15	NA	NA	CASSQDAGSYNEQFF	TGCGCCAGCAGCCAAGATGCGGGCTCCTACAATGAGCAGTTCTTC
TRBV9	TRBJ2-7	16	NA	NA	CASSVGAGILSYEQYF	TGTGCCAGCAGCGTAGGGGCGGGAATTCTCTCCTACGAGCAGTACTTC
TRBV29-1	TRBJ2-7	16	once	TRBD1	CSVQFKGQDPSYEQYF	TGCAGCGTTCAGTTCAAGGGACAGGACCCCTCCTACGAGCAGTACTTC
TRBV27	TRBJ2-7	10	NA	NA	CAPINYEQYF	TGTGCCCCTATAAACTACGAGCAGTACTTC
TRBV9	TRBJ2-3	13	NA	NA	CASSVAGANTQYF	TGTGCCAGCAGCGTAGCGGGGGCGAATACGCAGTATTTT
TRBV2	TRBJ2-1	14	NA	NA	CASSRSVPYNEQFF	TGTGCCAGCAGCCGAAGCGTCCCCTACAATGAGCAGTTCTTC
TRBV20-1	TRBJ2-3	11	NA	TRBD2	CSASGGDTQYF	TGCAGTGCCAGCGGGGGAGATACGCAGTATTTT
TRBV28	TRBJ2-7	13	many	NA	CASTQPGLYEQYF	TGTGCCAGCACACAGCCGGGGCTATACGAGCAGTACTTC
TRBV6-1	TRBJ2-7	13	NA	TRBD1	CASSGDRGNEQYF	TGTGCCAGCAGTGGGGACAGGGGCAACGAGCAGTACTTC
TRBV28	TRBJ2-3	12	NA	NA	CASSLATDTQYF	TGTGCCAGCAGTCTAGCGACAGATACGCAGTATTTT
TRBV11-3	TRBJ2-1	15	few	NA	CASSLTRGSYNEQFF	TGTGCCAGCAGCTTAACAAGGGGGTCTTACAATGAGCAGTTCTTC
TRBV11-2	TRBJ2-7	13	few	NA	CASSLVGQNEQYF	TGTGCCAGCAGCTTAGTAGGTCAGAACGAGCAGTACTTC
TRBV18	TRBJ2-3	17	few	TRBD2	CASSPSGTSGSTDTQYF	TGTGCCAGCTCACCCTCCGGGACTAGCGGTTCCACAGATACGCAGTATTTT
TRBV2	TRBJ2-1	15	NA	NA	CASKKDGDLYNEQFF	TGTGCCAGTAAAAAGGACGGTGACCTCTACAATGAGCAGTTCTTC
TRBV7-2	TRBJ1-5	16	NA	NA	CASSLASWPGNQPQHF	TGTGCCAGCAGCTTAGCTTCCTGGCCGGGCAATCAGCCCCAGCATTTT
TRBV2	TRBJ2-1	11	few	NA	CASSPFEPEFF	TGTGCCAGCAGCCCCTTCGAGCCCGAGTTCTTC
TRBV5-1	TRBJ2-7	16	NA	NA	CASSLGGQGFLYEQYF	TGCGCCAGCAGCTTGGGTGGGCAGGGGTTCCTTTACGAGCAGTACTTC
TRBV27	TRBJ1-5	17	NA	NA	CASSPQKRADWNQPQHF	TGTGCCAGCAGTCCGCAAAAACGGGCTGATTGGAATCAGCCCCAGCATTTT
TRBV28	TRBJ1-5	14	NA	NA	CASSSLGINQPQHF	TGTGCCAGCAGTTCGCTGGGGATTAATCAGCCCCAGCATTTT
TRBV6-1	TRBJ2-5	16	once	TRBD2	CASSEWSSGIWETQYF	TGTGCCAGCAGTGAATGGTCTAGCGGGATATGGGAGACCCAGTACTTC
TRBV5-1	TRBJ1-1	15	many	NA	CASSLDSFMNTEAFF	TGCGCCAGCAGCCTGGACAGCTTTATGAACACTGAAGCTTTCTTT
TRBV18	TRBJ2-5	14	NA	NA	CASSPIGRVEEQYF	TGTGCCAGCTCACCAATCGGAAGGGTCGAGGAGCAGTACTTC
TRBV9	TRBJ1-5	15	NA	NA	CASSQTGDSNQPQHF	TGTGCCAGCAGCCAGACAGGCGATAGCAATCAGCCCCAGCATTTT
TRBV5-1	TRBJ2-1	15	NA	NA	CASSSRTDSYNEQFF	TGCGCCAGCAGCTCCCGGACGGACTCCTACAATGAGCAGTTCTTC
TRBV30	TRBJ1-5	16	NA	NA	CAWSANQGRGNQPQHF	TGTGCCTGGAGTGCAAATCAGGGGCGAGGCAATCAGCCCCAGCATTTT
TRBV19	TRBJ2-3	14	once	NA	CASSIGQATDTQYF	TGTGCCAGTAGTATAGGGCAGGCCACAGATACGCAGTATTTT
TRBV28	TRBJ1-2	13	NA	NA	CASSFRSLNGYTF	TGTGCCAGCAGTTTTAGGTCGCTTAATGGCTACACCTTC
TRBV5-1	TRBJ2-2	15	NA	NA	CASSLLGTNTGELFF	TGCGCCAGCAGCTTGTTGGGAACCAACACCGGGGAGCTGTTTTTT
TRBV6-1	TRBJ2-4	12	NA	NA	CASSEVGNIQYF	TGTGCCAGCAGTGAAGTAGGGAACATTCAGTACTTC
TRBV7-9	TRBJ2-3	15	NA	TRBD2	CASIRSSGSTDTQYF	TGTGCCAGCATTCGGAGTAGCGGGAGCACAGATACGCAGTATTTT
TRBV5-1	TRBJ1-2	16	NA	NA	CASSLDRGWGNYGYTF	TGCGCCAGCAGCTTGGACAGAGGGTGGGGAAACTATGGCTACACCTTC
TRBV28	TRBJ2-7	16	NA	NA	CASSLVSLASSYEQYF	TGTGCCAGCAGTTTGGTGTCGCTAGCGAGTTCCTACGAGCAGTACTTC
TRBV7-8	TRBJ2-5	13	NA	NA	CASSLGGRETQYF	TGTGCCAGCAGCTTAGGAGGTCGAGAGACCCAGTACTTC
TRBV18	TRBJ2-7	11	NA	NA	CASSRRDEQYF	TGTGCCAGCTCAAGAAGGGACGAGCAGTACTTC
TRBV29-1	TRBJ2-1	15	NA	TRBD1	CSAPDRDSPYNEQFF	TGCAGCGCCCCCGATCGGGACAGTCCATACAATGAGCAGTTCTTC
TRBV5-1	TRBJ2-1	12	NA	NA	CASSSATREQFF	TGCGCCAGCAGCTCGGCTACGAGGGAGCAGTTCTTC
TRBV6-1	TRBJ1-2	12	NA	NA	CASSQLNYGYTF	TGTGCCAGCAGTCAGCTTAACTATGGCTACACCTTC
TRBV27	TRBJ1-5	15	NA	NA	CASSAYQGTHQPQHF	TGTGCCAGCAGTGCGTATCAGGGAACTCATCAGCCCCAGCATTTT
TRBV28	TRBJ1-1	16	NA	NA	CASSFPPGRADTEAFF	TGTGCCAGCAGTTTCCCCCCTGGCAGGGCGGACACTGAAGCTTTCTTT
TRBV18	TRBJ2-2	14	NA	NA	CASSQTANTGELFF	TGTGCCAGCTCACAGACGGCGAACACCGGGGAGCTGTTTTTT
TRBV19	TRBJ2-7	15	NA	NA	CASSRRQEKSYEQYF	TGTGCCAGTAGTAGAAGACAGGAAAAATCCTACGAGCAGTACTTC